This is a list of T cell receptor beta chains from one sample in a study of CD8+CD57+ T cells in acquired aplastic anemia. TCRdb re-called the reads through MiXCR, storing one row per CDR3 protein. The sample yields about 160,000 distinct CDR3 sequences, 70% to 80% seen once. Sequencing was performed on sorted CD4+, CD8+, or CD8+CD57+ T cells (not recorded which) from PBMCs. These receptor sequences come from a human donor with aplastic anemia. Each CDR3 is given with its conserved first and last residue. The D gene is left open where the match is weak. The size field is filled for only some rows; it gives once, few, many or a size class.

J | size | D | length | V | DNA | CDR3
TRBJ2-1 | few | TRBD2 | 13 | TRBV29-1 | TGCAGCGTTGCGAGCGGGAGGGACAATGAGCAGTTCTTC | CSVASGRDNEQFF
TRBJ2-3 | NA | NA | 13 | TRBV25-1 | TGTGCCAGCAGTGGTGTAGGCACAGATACGCAGTATTTT | CASSGVGTDTQYF
TRBJ2-5 | once | TRBD1 | 13 | TRBV5-1 | TGCGCCAGCAGCTTCGGACAGGGAGGGACCCAGTACTTC | CASSFGQGGTQYF
TRBJ1-5 | few | NA | 12 | TRBV20-1 | TGCAGTGTGACGGGGCTCGGCCAGCCCCAGCATTTT | CSVTGLGQPQHF
TRBJ2-6 | NA | TRBD1 | 19 | TRBV5-1 | TGCGCCAGCAGCTTGGATGGACAGGGATTCCTCTCTGGGGCCAACGTCCTGACTTTC | CASSLDGQGFLSGANVLTF
TRBJ2-3 | many | TRBD2 | 16 | TRBV29-1 | TGCAGCGTTGAGCCTAGCGGGGGGAAGAATACAGATACGCAGTATTTT | CSVEPSGGKNTDTQYF
TRBJ2-3 | NA | NA | 14 | TRBV7-2 | TGTGCCAGCAGCTTCGGGCTAAGCACAGATACGCAGTATTTT | CASSFGLSTDTQYF
TRBJ2-7 | few | TRBD2 | 13 | TRBV7-8 | TGTGCCAGCAGCCGGGACTACTCCTACGAGCAGTACTTC | CASSRDYSYEQYF
TRBJ1-5 | NA | NA | 12 | TRBV7-8 | TGTGCCAGCAGCTCGAACAATCAGCCCCAGCATTTT | CASSSNNQPQHF
TRBJ1-2 | NA | TRBD1 | 13 | TRBV5-1 | TGCGCCAGCAGCTTCGGACAGGACTATGGCTACACCTTC | CASSFGQDYGYTF
TRBJ1-3 | NA | NA | 15 | TRBV7-2 | TGTGCCAGCAGCTTAACAACAGGGACCGGAAACACCATATATTTT | CASSLTTGTGNTIYF
TRBJ2-7 | NA | NA | 14 | TRBV7-2 | TGTGCCAGCAGCCCCCGCAACCGAGCCTTGGAGCAGTACTTC | CASSPRNRALEQYF
TRBJ1-2 | NA | NA | 15 | TRBV24-1 | TGTGCCACCAGTGATTCGAGAGGGCCGGACTATGGCTACACCTTC | CATSDSRGPDYGYTF
TRBJ2-7 | NA | NA | 13 | TRBV4-3 | TGCGCCAGCAGCAGTTTCCTGCCGGATGAGCAGTACTTC | CASSSFLPDEQYF
TRBJ2-1 | NA | TRBD2 | 16 | TRBV5-6 | TGTGCCAGCAGCCCTACGGTTAGCGGGGGGCTCAATGAGCAGTTCTTC | CASSPTVSGGLNEQFF
TRBJ1-1 | NA | NA | 13 | TRBV5-1 | TGCGCCAGCACGAAGGAGCCGAACACTGAAGCTTTCTTT | CASTKEPNTEAFF
TRBJ2-7 | NA | NA | 14 | TRBV2 | TGTGCCAGCAGTGAGGGGAATGATCTCTACGAGCAGTACTTC | CASSEGNDLYEQYF
TRBJ1-2 | many | TRBD1 | 15 | TRBV6-1 | TGTGCCAGCAGTGAACCTGGACAGGGTGGTTATGGCTACACCTTC | CASSEPGQGGYGYTF
TRBJ2-2 | NA | TRBD1 | 16 | TRBV15 | TGTGCCACCAGCAGAGGCAGACAGGGGGCGACCGGGGAGCTGTTTTTT | CATSRGRQGATGELFF
TRBJ2-1 | NA | NA | 10 | TRBV20-1 | TGCAGTGCATATAGCCTTGAGCAGTTCTTC | CSAYSLEQFF
TRBJ1-3 | NA | NA | 10 | TRBV19 | TGTGCCAGTAGGAGGAACACCATATATTTT | CASRRNTIYF
TRBJ1-1 | NA | NA | 14 | TRBV9 | TGTGCCAGCAGCGTAGGTAGGGGGTATACTGAAGCTTTCTTT | CASSVGRGYTEAFF
TRBJ2-7 | NA | TRBD1 | 15 | TRBV12-3/TRBV12-4 | TGTGCCAGCAGTGTGCCCGGACAGGGGACCTACGAGCAGTACTTC | CASSVPGQGTYEQYF
TRBJ2-7 | NA | NA | 12 | TRBV7-2 | TGTGCCGGCACTTCACAGGGCGGCGAGCAGTACTTC | CAGTSQGGEQYF
TRBJ2-3 | few | TRBD2 | 16 | TRBV7-9 | TGTGCCAGCAGCCCGGGACTAGCGGGAGCAACAGATACGCAGTATTTT | CASSPGLAGATDTQYF
TRBJ1-1 | NA | NA | 14 | TRBV7-6 | TGTGCCAGCAGCTTAGGCAGTAGGACCACTGAAGCTTTCTTT | CASSLGSRTTEAFF
TRBJ2-3 | many | NA | 14 | TRBV7-9 | TGTGCCAGCACTCAAGGGGGGGGCACAGATACGCAGTATTTT | CASTQGGGTDTQYF
TRBJ1-6 | few | TRBD1 | 15 | TRBV7-9 | TGTGCCAGCAGCCCACAGGGGGCGGGGAATTCACCCCTCCACTTT | CASSPQGAGNSPLHF
TRBJ2-5 | NA | NA | 12 | TRBV2 | TGTGCCAGCAGTGAGCTCCGGGAGACCCAGTACTTC | CASSELRETQYF
TRBJ1-5 | NA | NA | 15 | TRBV2 | TGTGCCAGCAGTGACCCCCGGGGATCAAATCAGCCCCAGCATTTT | CASSDPRGSNQPQHF
TRBJ2-1 | few | NA | 15 | TRBV7-9 | TGTGCCAGCAGCTATGCAGTTAGCTCCTACAATGAGCAGTTCTTC | CASSYAVSSYNEQFF
TRBJ2-7 | NA | NA | 12 | TRBV5-1 | TGCGCCAGCAGATCTGCGAATAACGAGCAGTACTTC | CASRSANNEQYF
TRBJ1-6 | NA | NA | 13 | TRBV12-3/TRBV12-4 | TGTGCCACCGGGGGGTGCGGAAATTCACCCCTCCACTTT | CATGGCGNSPLHF
TRBJ2-3 | few | TRBD2 | 15 | TRBV7-2 | TGTGCCAGCAGCGGGCTAGCGGGTTACACAGATACGCAGTATTTT | CASSGLAGYTDTQYF
TRBJ1-2 | once | NA | 12 | TRBV7-2 | TGTGCCAGCAGAGCGGGCGGCGAAGGCTACACCTTC | CASRAGGEGYTF
TRBJ1-6 | NA | NA | 9 | TRBV7-4 | TGTGCCAGCAGCACCTCACTCCACTTT | CASSTSLHF
TRBJ1-1 | few | TRBD1 | 13 | TRBV29-1 | TGCAGCGTCACCAGGGGGGGAGACACTGAAGCTTTCTTT | CSVTRGGDTEAFF
TRBJ2-5 | NA | NA | 13 | TRBV24-1 | TGTGCCACCAGTGGGCCGAGTCGAGAGACCCAGTACTTC | CATSGPSRETQYF
TRBJ2-7 | NA | TRBD2 | 15 | TRBV20-1 | TGCAGTGCTAGAGATCTGCGGGGGGGGGACTACGAGCAGTACTTC | CSARDLRGGDYEQYF
TRBJ1-6 | NA | NA | 12 | TRBV7-2 | TGTGCCAGCAGGACGTATGTTTCACCCCTCCACTTT | CASRTYVSPLHF
TRBJ1-6 | NA | NA | 15 | TRBV6-1 | TGTGCCAGCAATCCGAACGGGGGGCGTAATTCACCCCTCCACTTT | CASNPNGGRNSPLHF
TRBJ2-1 | NA | TRBD2 | 16 | TRBV25-1 | TGTGCCAGCAGTCCCGATCGTAGCGGGGCTGACAATGAGCAGTTCTTC | CASSPDRSGADNEQFF
TRBJ2-7 | NA | NA | 13 | TRBV7-2 | TGTGCCAGCAGCCCCCGGGATTTCTACGAGCAGTACTTC | CASSPRDFYEQYF
TRBJ2-6 | once | NA | 15 | TRBV24-1 | TGTGCCACCTCGACAGAAATCTCTGGGGCCAACGTCCTGACTTTC | CATSTEISGANVLTF
TRBJ1-2 | NA | NA | 13 | TRBV5-1 | TGCGCCAGCAGCCCCGGGGGTGGGGCTGGCTACACCTTC | CASSPGGGAGYTF
TRBJ2-7 | NA | NA | 12 | TRBV12-3/TRBV12-4 | TGTGCCAGCGGCCCACGTCCCTACGAGCAGTACTTC | CASGPRPYEQYF
TRBJ2-7 | NA | TRBD1 | 14 | TRBV25-1 | TGTGCCAGCGGAAGGACAGGGATGTACTACGAGCAGTACTTC | CASGRTGMYYEQYF
TRBJ2-5 | NA | NA | 13 | TRBV24-1 | TGTGCCACCAGTGACAATACCGGAGAGACCCAGTACTTC | CATSDNTGETQYF
TRBJ2-5 | NA | NA | 15 | TRBV10-2 | TGCGCCAGCAGCCCGACCCCGGGAGCCCGGGAGACCCAGTACTTC | CASSPTPGARETQYF
TRBJ2-7 | NA | NA | 13 | TRBV20-1 | TGCAGTGCTCCGGACAGAAACTCCTACGAGCAGTACTTC | CSAPDRNSYEQYF
TRBJ1-1 | once | TRBD1 | 13 | TRBV20-1 | TGCAGTGCTGACAGGGGCCTGAACACTGAAGCTTTCTTT | CSADRGLNTEAFF
TRBJ1-5 | NA | TRBD1 | 14 | TRBV20-1 | TGCAGTGCTAGAACGACAGGGGGCAATCAGCCCCAGCATTTT | CSARTTGGNQPQHF
TRBJ1-2 | once | TRBD1 | 14 | TRBV7-6 | TGTGCCAGCAGCCCGGACAGGGCGGGCTATGGCTACACCTTC | CASSPDRAGYGYTF